A single sample is the source of the 20 T cell receptor beta chains below, sequenced in a study of T cell responses to AZD1222 COVID-19 vaccine. Assay: immunoSEQ multiplex PCR; the TCRdb copy retains only in-frame clones and omits some. The table lists about 96,000 clones, roughly 88% of them singletons. The source was peripheral blood, collected on day 0 of AZD1222 vaccination. The receptor set was obtained from an adult in good health.

CDR3 in DNA: TGTGCCAGCAGATTAGACAGCCGGAACACTGAAGCTTTCTTT. It is translated as CASRLDSRNTEAFF. The chain links TRBV6-5 to TRBJ1-1; possibly TRBD1 for D (5 bases). Germline CDR1 MNHEY, CDR2 SVGAGI. The length of the CDR3 is 14 residues. V gave up 6 bases and J gave up 1 base, with 12 bases separating them.

Only a few counts were recorded for this clone. The CDR3 region has the DNA TGTGCCACCAGCGAACGACAGGGGGTGGTCTCCTACGAGCAGTACTTC. It encodes CATSERQGVVSYEQYF. The V call is TRBV15, the J call TRBJ2-7; 9 bases map to TRBD1. The V gene end was trimmed by 5 bases and the J gene end by 0 bases; junction bases not matched to a gene: 8. The CDR3 sequence is 16 residues long. Per the germline V gene, CDR1 is LNHNV and CDR2 is YYDKDF (reference sequence).

The chain joins TRBV3-1 (or the pseudogene TRBV3-2) to TRBJ2-3; TRBD1 is a possible D gene (6 bases). Germline CDR1 is LGHDT and CDR2 is YNNKEL (reference sequence). The V end lost 1 base, the J end lost 4 bases, and 12 bases lay between the germline ends. The CDR3 loop spans 15 amino acids. The CDR3 region is CASSQGIQGADTQYF. The CDR3 DNA reads TGTGCCAGCAGCCAAGGGATACAGGGCGCAGATACGCAGTATTTT.

The genes are TRBV18 and TRBJ2-7; D ambiguous. The CDR3 loop spans 12 amino acids. CDR1 and CDR2 (germline): KGHSH, LQKENI. Trimming shortened V by 4 bases and J by 0 bases, and 4 bases separated the two germline ends. Here the CDR3 DNA reads TGTGCCAGCTCACTTAGCTCCTACGAGCAGTACTTC. This sequence encodes CASSLSSYEQYF.

The V gene is TRBV27, the J gene TRBJ2-7, with no clear D. V lost 4 bases and J 3 bases, leaving 13 bases between the germline ends. The CDR3 covers 14 residues. Germline lookup yields CDR1 MNHEY and CDR2 SMNVEV (reference sequence). In DNA form, the CDR3 reads TGTGCCAGCAGTTACGCGAGTAGTTACTACGAGCAGTACTTC. Amino acids: CASSYASSYYEQYF.

The V call is TRBV19, the J call TRBJ1-1; tentatively, D is TRBD1 (5 bases). Looked up from germline, CDR1 is LNHDA and CDR2 is SQIVND (reference sequence). This CDR3 spans 16 amino acids. The ends were cut back, 8 bases at V and 1 base at J, with 20 bases in the middle. The CDR3 DNA follows: TGTGCCAGTGAGTCACAGGTGACCCGAAGGAACACTGAAGCTTTCTTT. It specifies CASESQVTRRNTEAFF.

V gene TRBV2 combines with J gene TRBJ1-2; 8 bases agree with TRBD1. The CDR3 has 13 residues. V was pared by 8 bases and J by 4 bases, with 6 bases of the junction left unmatched. Germline V lookup: CDR1 SNHLY, CDR2 FYNNEI. The CDR3, as DNA: TGTGCCAGCTCTGGGGACAGGCCCTATGGCTACACCTTC. This sequence encodes CASSGDRPYGYTF.

This clone appeared a single time. This chain uses TRBV10-3 with TRBJ2-5; no reliable D call. Trimming shortened V by 6 bases and J by 0 bases, and 8 bases separated the two germline ends. This CDR3 spans 13 amino acids. Per the germline V gene, CDR1 is ENHRY and CDR2 is SYGVKD. The CDR3 spells CAISSNNQETQYF. Written as DNA, the CDR3 is TGTGCCATCAGCTCCAACAACCAAGAGACCCAGTACTTC.

Note on this clone: The junction and the germline gene differ at one end; a read error may be behind it. V and J are TRBV27 and TRBJ2-2; perhaps D is TRBD1 or TRBD2 (6 bases each). CDR1 and CDR2 (germline): MNHEY, SMNVEV (reference sequence). This CDR3 has 15 residues. The CDR3 nucleotides read TGCGACCTACACCCCGGGGGCCCCGACACCGGGGAGCTGTTTTTT. It encodes CDLHPGGPDTGELFF.

CDR3 bases: TGTGCCAGCTCAAAGAGGGGGACCGAGCAGTACTTC. Its protein is CASSKRGTEQYF. V and J are TRBV27 and TRBJ2-7, with D possibly being TRBD1 (6 bases). This CDR3 comprises 12 residues. The germline V and J ends were trimmed by 8 bases and 6 bases, with 14 bases remaining between them. Germline loops: CDR1 MNHEY, CDR2 SMNVEV (reference sequence).

V and J are TRBV5-1 and TRBJ2-5; the D gene could be TRBD1 or TRBD2 (5 bases each). V shed 4 bases and J shed 1 base, with 14 bases lying between them. The CDR3 length is 15 residues. Per germline, CDR1 SGHRS and CDR2 YFSETQ. The CDR3 DNA is TGCGCCAGCAGCGGGGACGGGCGGAGCCAAGAGACCCAGTACTTC. The encoded protein is CASSGDGRSQETQYF.

The chain employs TRBV25-1 and TRBJ2-7; 7 bases map to TRBD2. This CDR3 has 13 amino acids. Germline V gene sequence: CDR1 MGHDK, CDR2 SYGVNS. Germline trimming cut 7 bases from V and 4 bases from J; bases unmatched to any gene: 7. Here the CDR3 DNA reads TGTGCCAGCAAGCCAGCGGGACCTTACGAGCAGTACTTC. Residues: CASKPAGPYEQYF.

The chain carries TRBV7-2 and TRBJ1-1; D uncertain. V was shortened by 2 bases and J by 7 bases, with 8 bases between the two germline ends. Germline CDR1 reads SGHTA; CDR2 reads FQGNSA. This CDR3 region has 12 residues. The CDR3 DNA reads as TGTGCCAGCAGCTTATGGCAGAATGAAGCTTTCTTT. This codes for CASSLWQNEAFF.

The chain uses TRBV18 and TRBJ1-1, with TRBD1 matching over 10 bases. This CDR3 comprises 16 residues. V shed 4 bases, J shed 4 bases, and the junction held 9 bases outside the gene matches. Germline CDR1 KGHSH, CDR2 LQKENI. CDR3 in DNA: TGTGCCAGCTCACGACCGATGGGACAGGGGATCACTGAAGCTTTCTTT. Translation gives CASSRPMGQGITEAFF.

V usage is TRBV18 and J usage is TRBJ2-3; D remains ambiguous. Trimming removed 3 bases at V and 6 bases at J, with 13 bases between. The CDR3 length is 14 residues. Per the germline V gene, CDR1 is KGHSH and CDR2 is LQKENI. CDR3 protein: CASSPSLDGDTQYF. The CDR3 DNA sequence: TGTGCCAGCTCACCCTCGCTGGACGGCGATACGCAGTATTTT.

The DNA of the CDR3 is TGTGCCAGCAGCCAATCGATTGCGCGGGAGGGATTCTACGAGCAGTACTTC. Encoded protein: CASSQSIAREGFYEQYF. The V and J genes are TRBV16 and TRBJ2-7, with 9 bases matching TRBD2. With 0 bases clipped from V and 3 bases from J, the junction kept 9 bases outside the gene matches. The germline V gene has CDR1 KGHSY and CDR2 FQNENV. The CDR3 consists of 17 residues.

In this sample, this clone turned up a few times. The chain joins TRBV7-9 to TRBJ2-7; D is uncertain. The CDR3 loop spans 11 amino acids. Trimming cost V 5 bases and J 3 bases, with 5 bases left between them. Germline loops: CDR1 SEHNR, CDR2 FQNEAQ (reference sequence). This CDR3 is CASSLLYEQYF. In DNA, the CDR3 is TGTGCCAGCAGCCTGCTCTACGAGCAGTACTTC. Combining the CDR3 with reference TRBV7-9 and TRBJ2-7 gives the whole variable domain DTGVSQNPRHKITKRGQNVTFRCDPISEHNRLYWYRQTLGQGPEFLTYFQNEAQLEKSRLLSDRFSAERPKGSFSTLEIQRTEQGDSAMYLCASSLLYEQYFGPGTRLTVT.

V is TRBV14 and J is TRBJ2-5; TRBD1 might be the D (6 bases). Trimming removed 1 base from V and 5 bases from J, with 14 bases in between. The CDR3 consists of 15 residues. The germline gives CDR1 SGHDN, CDR2 FVKESK. CDR3 in DNA: TGTGCCAGCAGCCAAGGGAACAGTGACAGGGAGACCCAGTACTTC. Its translation is CASSQGNSDRETQYF.

This clone appeared once. V gene TRBV13 combines with J gene TRBJ2-5; 11 positions agree with TRBD2. The germline CDR1 and CDR2 sequences are PRHDT and FYEKMQ (reference sequence). The length of the CDR3 is 17 residues. The V and J ends lost 5 bases and 2 bases, in that order; junction bases with no gene match: 10. CDR3 amino acids: CASSPLGLAGGQETQYF. DNA of the CDR3: TGTGCCAGCAGCCCCTTGGGGCTAGCGGGAGGTCAAGAGACCCAGTACTTC.

This clone was observed once. The V and J genes are TRBV6-5 and TRBJ2-7; TRBD2 matches at 11 bases. This CDR3 contains 14 residues. The germline V gene encodes CDR1 MNHEY and CDR2 SVGAGI. Germline trimming cut 4 bases from V and 3 bases from J; bases unmatched to any gene: 2. CDR3 in amino acids: CASSSGTSGYEQYF. The CDR3 nucleotides are TGTGCCAGCAGTTCCGGGACTAGCGGCTACGAGCAGTACTTC.